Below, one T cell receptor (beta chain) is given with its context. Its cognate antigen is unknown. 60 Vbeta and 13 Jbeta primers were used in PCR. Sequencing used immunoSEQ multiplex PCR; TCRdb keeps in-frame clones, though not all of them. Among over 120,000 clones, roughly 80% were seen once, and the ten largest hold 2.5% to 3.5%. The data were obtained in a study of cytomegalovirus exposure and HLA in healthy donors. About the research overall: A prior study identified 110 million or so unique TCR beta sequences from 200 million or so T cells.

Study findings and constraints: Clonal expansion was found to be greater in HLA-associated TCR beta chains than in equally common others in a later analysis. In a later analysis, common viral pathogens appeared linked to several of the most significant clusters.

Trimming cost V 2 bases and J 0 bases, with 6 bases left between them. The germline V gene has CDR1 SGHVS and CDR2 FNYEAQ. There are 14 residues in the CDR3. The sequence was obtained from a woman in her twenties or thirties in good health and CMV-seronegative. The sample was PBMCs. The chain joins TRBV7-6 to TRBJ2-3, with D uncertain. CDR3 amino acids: CASSLIPSTDTQYF. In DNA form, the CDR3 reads TGTGCCAGCAGCTTAATCCCTAGCACAGATACGCAGTATTTT. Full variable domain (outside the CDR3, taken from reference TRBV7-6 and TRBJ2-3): GAGVSQSPRYKVTKRGQDVALRCDPISGHVSLYWYRQALGQGPEFLTYFNYEAQQDKSGLPNDRFSAERPEGSISTLTIQRTEQRDSAMYRCASSLIPSTDTQYFGPGTRLTVL.